The 15 T cell receptor beta chains below all came from one sample that was sequenced in a study of sequential checkpoint blockade in melanoma. Treatment noted: randomized to nivolumab then ipilimumab (arm A) or the reverse (arm B). Sequenced by immunoSEQ multiplex PCR; TCRdb stores in-frame clones only, minus some. The sample contains about 18,000 clones, around 72% of which appear only once. The sample was tumor tissue (inferred from file names), taken from a patient given nivolumab and ipilimumab in sequence. The source is a human donor with melanoma.

This chain joins TRBV7-5 and TRBJ2-3; no check of the table's D call, TRBD2, against the DNA was made. TRBV7-5 is marked as a pseudogene. The CDR3 spans 17 residues. CDR3 loop: CASSLNEGLVGTDTQYF. The CDR3, as DNA: TGTGCCAGCAGCTTAAACGAGGGACTAGTCGGCACAGATACGCAGTATTTT.

With regard to this clone: The limits of the CDR3 on the DNA are not certain, so only TCRdb's listed CDR3 is given. The chain has TRBV6-8 and TRBJ2-3; the DNA was not used to check the table's D call, TRBD2. From its first to its last residue, the CDR3 has 17 amino acids. CDR1 and CDR2 from the germline V gene are MNHGY and SAAAGT. The CDR3 sequence: CASILGGGGTSTDTQYF.

V is TRBV19 and J is TRBJ1-4; TRBD1 matches at 7 bases. V trimming: 7 bases; J trimming: 4 bases; junction bases outside the gene matches: 9. Germline-derived CDR1 and CDR2 are LNHDA and SQIVND (reference sequence). The CDR3 spans 15 residues. Written as DNA, the CDR3 is TGTGCCAGTACTCTCAACAGGGGCATTAATGAAAAACTGTTTTTT. This codes for CASTLNRGINEKLFF.

This chain connects TRBV30 to TRBJ1-1; D is unresolved. V lost 3 bases to trimming and J lost 0 bases, with 11 bases between them. The CDR3 loop spans 14 amino acids. Germline-derived CDR1 and CDR2 are GTSNPN and SVGIG (reference sequence). Written as DNA, the CDR3 is TGTGCCTGGAGCAGGTCGCTTATGAACACTGAAGCTTTCTTT. This sequence encodes CAWSRSLMNTEAFF.

The rearrangement links TRBV30 to TRBJ2-7; D might be TRBD1 (5 bases). The CDR3 contains 15 residues. Germline V CDR1 and CDR2: GTSNPN, SVGIG (reference sequence). V shed 7 bases and J shed 0 bases, with 19 bases lying between them. CDR3 DNA sequence: TGTGCCTCCCGCCTCGGTGGGCAGGGCTCCTACGAGCAGTACTTC. It translates to CASRLGGQGSYEQYF.

This clone appeared a few times. V gene TRBV6-8 combines with J gene TRBJ1-1; D not certain. The germline V gene has CDR1 MNHGY and CDR2 SAAAGT. V shed 2 bases and J shed 0 bases, with 16 bases lying between them. CDR3 size: 17 residues. The CDR3 region is CASSYPIGLHMNTEAFF. DNA of the CDR3: TGTGCCAGCAGTTACCCCATTGGGCTCCACATGAACACTGAAGCTTTCTTT.

The V gene is TRBV10-2, the J gene TRBJ1-1; D unclear. Between the trimmed V and J ends, which lost 1 base and 1 base, there was a span of 10 bases. Germline V gene lookup returns CDR1 WSHSY and CDR2 SAAADI. There are 15 residues in the CDR3. CDR3: CASSEFPPQNTEAFF. The CDR3 nucleotides are TGCGCCAGCAGTGAGTTCCCACCCCAGAACACTGAAGCTTTCTTT.

As DNA, the CDR3 is TGTGCCTGGAGTGTACTGGGGCAGGGGGCGCGTCAGCCCCAGCATTTT. Translation: CAWSVLGQGARQPQHF. The V call is TRBV30, the J call TRBJ1-5; TRBD1 matches 8 bases. Per germline, CDR1 GTSNPN and CDR2 SVGIG (reference sequence). The CDR3 loop spans 16 amino acids. Germline trimming cut 0 bases from V and 6 bases from J; bases unmatched to any gene: 10. Full variable domain (rest looked up from reference TRBV30 and TRBJ1-5): SQTIHQWPATLVQPVGSPLSLECTVEGTSNPNLYWYRQAAGRGLQLLFYSVGIGQISSEVPQNLSASRPQDRQFILSSKKLLLSDSGFYLCAWSVLGQGARQPQHFGDGTRLSIL.

This clone was counted once. The genes are TRBV30 and TRBJ2-1; D is undetermined. Germline CDR1 and CDR2: GTSNPN and SVGIG (reference sequence). Trimming stripped 7 bases from V and 0 bases from J, with 13 bases between. This CDR3 is 14 amino acids long. The CDR3 is CAYRGASSYNEQFF. DNA for the CDR3: TGTGCCTACCGTGGTGCCAGCTCCTACAATGAGCAGTTCTTC.

V usage is TRBV5-1 and J usage is TRBJ2-2; D call uncertain. Germline CDR1 is SGHRS and CDR2 is YFSETQ. V was pared by 2 bases and J by 4 bases, with 9 bases between. This CDR3 has 14 amino acids. CDR3 sequence (DNA): TGCGCCAGCAGCTTAGACACTTTCACCGGGGAGCTGTTTTTT. This encodes CASSLDTFTGELFF.

This sequence joins TRBV28 and TRBJ2-3, with 7 bases that match TRBD1. Germline lookup yields CDR1 MDHEN and CDR2 SYDVKM. The CDR3 runs to 15 residues. Losses at the gene ends were 2 bases for V and 3 bases for J; bases not matched to a gene: 5. The CDR3 DNA sequence: TGTGCCAGCAGTTTACCCGGCAGGGGGACAGATACGCAGTATTTT. This encodes CASSLPGRGTDTQYF.

This chain uses TRBV9 with TRBJ1-3, with a tentative D call TRBD1 (6 bases). CDR3 size: 15 residues. The V gene's germline CDR1 is SGDLS and CDR2 YYNGEE. The V end lost 6 bases, the J end lost 2 bases, and 15 bases lay between the germline ends. Written as DNA, the CDR3 is TGTGCCAGCACCTACAGGGTAAACCCTGGAAACACCATATATTTT. This codes for CASTYRVNPGNTIYF.

This sequence joins TRBV5-1 and TRBJ1-1; weak D call: TRBD1 (5 bases). Germline V gives CDR1 SGHRS, CDR2 YFSETQ. The CDR3 totals 15 residues. The V end lost 4 bases, the J end lost 0 bases, and 13 bases lay between the germline ends. The CDR3 reads CASSPGGSMNTEAFF. The CDR3 DNA follows: TGCGCCAGCAGCCCCGGGGGTAGTATGAACACTGAAGCTTTCTTT. The variable domain in full, completed from reference TRBV5-1 and TRBJ1-1, reads KAGVTQTPRYLIKTRGQQVTLSCSPISGHRSVSWYQQTPGQGLQFLFEYFSETQRNKGNFPGRFSGRQFSNSRSEMNVSTLELGDSALYLCASSPGGSMNTEAFFGQGTRLTVV.

The chain is built from TRBV19 and TRBJ1-2; 8 bases fit TRBD1. The CDR3 loop spans 12 amino acids. CDR1 is LNHDA, CDR2 SQIVND, per germline (reference sequence). J gave up 8 bases and V 8 bases, and 7 bases lay outside the gene matches. CDR3 sequence: CASSQGAWGYTF. The CDR3 region has the DNA TGTGCCAGTTCCCAGGGGGCCTGGGGCTACACCTTC. Looking up the rest from reference TRBV19 and TRBJ1-2 gives the full variable domain: DGGITQSPKYLFRKEGQNVTLSCEQNLNHDAMYWYRQDPGQGLRLIYYSQIVNDFQKGDIAEGYSVSREKKESFPLTVTSAQKNPTAFYLCASSQGAWGYTFGSGTRLTVV.

This chain connects TRBV5-1 to TRBJ1-1; 10 bases agree with TRBD1. V lost 0 bases to trimming and J lost 1 base; unmatched junction nucleotides: 6. The germline V gene encodes CDR1 SGHRS and CDR2 YFSETQ. The CDR3 has 17 residues. The CDR3 loop reads CASSLGGTGAANTEAFF. CDR3 nucleotides: TGCGCCAGCAGCTTGGGTGGGACAGGGGCCGCGAACACTGAAGCTTTCTTT.